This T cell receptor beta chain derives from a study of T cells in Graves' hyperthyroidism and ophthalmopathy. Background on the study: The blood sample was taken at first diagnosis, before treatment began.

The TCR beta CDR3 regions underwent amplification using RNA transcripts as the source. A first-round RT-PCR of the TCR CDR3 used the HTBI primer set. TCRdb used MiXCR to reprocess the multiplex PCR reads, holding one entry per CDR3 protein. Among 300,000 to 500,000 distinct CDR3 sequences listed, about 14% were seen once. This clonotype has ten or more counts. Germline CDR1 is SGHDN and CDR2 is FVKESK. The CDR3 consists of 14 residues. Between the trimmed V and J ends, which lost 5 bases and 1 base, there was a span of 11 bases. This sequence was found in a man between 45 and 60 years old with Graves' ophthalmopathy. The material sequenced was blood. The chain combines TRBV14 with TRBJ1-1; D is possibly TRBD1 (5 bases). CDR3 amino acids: CASSKGRRNTEAFF. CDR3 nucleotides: TGTGCCAGCAGCAAGGGACGGAGGAACACTGAAGCTTTCTTT.